This T cell receptor (beta chain) was obtained from a study of beta chain features in type 1 diabetes. Findings of the study overall: For patients, the naive, central memory and Treg TCRB repertoires appeared more alike than for healthy donors. Moderate yet significant TCRB CDR3 shortening was seen in Type 1 diabetes patients in all four CD4+ subsets. Any HLA-type effect on TCRB rearrangement remained unresolved here.

On this clone itself: Its antigen is unknown.

The investigators reverse transcribed all of the isolated RNA, so they sequenced expressed TCRB transcripts. Naive, central memory and regulatory T cell samples came to a mean of about 4 million reads. Some clones are missing from TCRdb's copy, which holds only in-frame ones; the method was immunoSEQ multiplex PCR. The data show a few hundred thousand clones, around 19% seen once. The sample taken for sequencing was naive CD4+ T cells from blood. This receptor was identified in a woman younger than 30 in good health.

This CDR3 reads CAKVYRHPQHF. For the CDR3, the DNA is TGTGCCAAGGTGTACAGGCATCCCCAGCATTTT. V gene TRBV6-5 combines with J gene TRBJ1-5, with TRBD1 as a possible D gene (5 bases). The germline V gene has CDR1 MNHEY and CDR2 SVGAGI. V was shortened by 10 bases and J by 10 bases, with 14 bases between the two germline ends. The CDR3 runs 11 residues.